Each of the 4 T cell receptor beta chains below was sequenced from the same sample in a study of CD8+CD57+ T cells in acquired aplastic anemia. The study profiled TCR beta VDJ and CDR3 using genomic DNA as template. TCRdb passed the reads through MiXCR, listing each CDR3 protein once. The sample lists 350,000 to 450,000 distinct CDR3 sequences, about 70% occurring once. What was sequenced was sorted CD4+, CD8+, or CD8+CD57+ T cells (not recorded which) from PBMCs. Receptors were obtained from a human donor in good health, serving as a control.

In this sample, this clonotype turned up a few times. The chain uses TRBV5-6 and TRBJ1-2; 11 nucleotides line up with TRBD1. With V trimmed by 8 bases and J by 4 bases, 10 bases remained unmatched. Germline CDR1 reads SGHDT; CDR2 reads YYEEEE. This CDR3 is 15 amino acids long. CDR3 in amino acids: CASSFPGTGGYGYTF. CDR3 sequence (DNA): TGTGCCAGTAGTTTCCCCGGGACAGGGGGCTATGGCTACACCTTC.

Only one count was recorded for this clonotype. Sequence at one end of the junction differs from germline and may be a read error. CDR3 residues: CASSLEGQVYEKLFF. In nucleotides, the CDR3 is TGTGCCAGCAGCTTAGAGGGCCAGGTTTATGAAAAGCTGTTTTTT. V and J are TRBV2 and TRBJ1-4; no firm D call. Germline-derived CDR1 and CDR2 are SNHLY and FYNNEI. CDR3 length: 15 amino acids.

The chain employs TRBV7-2 and TRBJ2-3; D is perhaps TRBD1 or TRBD2 (6 bases each). Germline CDR1 SGHTA, CDR2 FQGNSA. Trimming cost V 1 base and J 5 bases, with 13 bases left between them. The CDR3 is made up of 15 amino acids. The CDR3: CASSLGGAGKDTQYF. For the CDR3, the DNA is TGTGCCAGCAGCTTAGGGGGGGCCGGTAAAGATACGCAGTATTTT.

The V and J genes are TRBV7-6 and TRBJ2-5; the D gene is possibly TRBD2 (5 bases). The CDR3 runs to 15 residues. Germline assignment: CDR1 SGHVS and CDR2 FNYEAQ. Between the trimmed V and J ends, which lost 5 bases and 14 bases, there was a span of 27 bases. CDR3 coding DNA: TGTGCCAGCAGCGAGGCGGGTGCCTTGCTAACCCCCTACTACTTC. It encodes CASSEAGALLTPYYF.